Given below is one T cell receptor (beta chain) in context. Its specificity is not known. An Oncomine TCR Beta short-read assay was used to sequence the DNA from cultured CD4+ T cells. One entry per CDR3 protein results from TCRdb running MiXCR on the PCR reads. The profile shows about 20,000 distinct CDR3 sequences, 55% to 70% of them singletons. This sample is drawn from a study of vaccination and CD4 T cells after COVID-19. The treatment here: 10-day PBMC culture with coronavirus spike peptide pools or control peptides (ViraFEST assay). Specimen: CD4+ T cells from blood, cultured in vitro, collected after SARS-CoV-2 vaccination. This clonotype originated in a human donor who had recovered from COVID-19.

CDR3: CASRSRGTDSPLHF. The CDR3 bases are TGTGCCAGTAGAAGCAGGGGGACCGATTCACCCCTCCACTTT. The V and J genes are TRBV27 and TRBJ1-6; 7 bases are shared with TRBD1. Germline loops: CDR1 MNHEY, CDR2 SMNVEV (reference sequence). The CDR3 is 14 amino acids. J was trimmed by 8 bases and V by 9 bases; bases with no gene match: 10.